This record covers a single T cell receptor beta chain. Its target is not known. Some 30,000 T cell genomes, or roughly 180 ng DNA, went into the sorted-subset replicate PCRs. Clones were read by immunoSEQ multiplex PCR, and TCRdb kept only the in-frame ones, dropping some. Here the sample spans 1.5 million to 1.9 million clones, 95% to 99% being singletons. This sample stems from a study of shared clonotypes between healthy human individuals. Whole-study results and caveats: Clonotype sharing among donors was thought likely to change with sequencing depth.

The trim removed 2 bases at V and 4 bases at J, leaving 4 bases unmatched. Germline CDR1 reads MNHEY; CDR2 reads SVGAGI. This CDR3 contains 15 residues. The receptor was isolated from a man under 40 in good health. The sample was naive CD4+ T cells sorted from blood. Subset defined: CD45RA+ positively selected. V usage is TRBV6-5 and J usage is TRBJ2-1; TRBD2 matches 8 bases. The CDR3 protein is CASSYSGGHYNEQFF. CDR3 nucleotide sequence: TGTGCCAGCAGTTACAGCGGGGGTCATTACAATGAGCAGTTCTTC.